This TCR beta chain was sequenced in a study of OX40 agonist ivuxolimab in advanced cancers. For the study at large: The treatment was a fully human IgG2 OX40 agonist, ivuxolimab. Hepatocellular carcinoma, melanoma, renal cell or head and neck cancer affected the dose-escalation patients.

With respect to this clone: Its antigen remains unknown.

Study results and limitations: A proportion of nonresponders additionally exhibited low normalized T-cell clonal expansion. Clonal expansion was seen in CD4+ and CD8+ blood T cells by week 6 at 0.1 to 3.0 mg/kg.

Sequenced by immunoSEQ multiplex PCR; TCRdb stores in-frame clones only, minus some. Of about 46,000 clones listed, around nine tenths are singletons. Germline loops: CDR1 SGHAT, CDR2 FQNNGV. This CDR3 has 16 residues. This TCR derives from an adult with an advanced solid tumor such as melanoma, head and neck, liver or kidney cancer. The V call is TRBV11-2, the J call TRBJ2-5, with 7 bases lining up with TRBD2. Gene TRBJ2-7 matches the end of the DNA better, so the J call may be wrong. Here the sequenced sample was CD4+ or CD8+ T cells sorted from blood, taken in a trial of the OX40 agonist ivuxolimab. CDR3 DNA sequence: TGTGCCAGCAGCTTAGATCGAGGGACTAAGATTTACGAGCAGTACTTC. This sequence encodes CASSLDRGTKIYEQYF.